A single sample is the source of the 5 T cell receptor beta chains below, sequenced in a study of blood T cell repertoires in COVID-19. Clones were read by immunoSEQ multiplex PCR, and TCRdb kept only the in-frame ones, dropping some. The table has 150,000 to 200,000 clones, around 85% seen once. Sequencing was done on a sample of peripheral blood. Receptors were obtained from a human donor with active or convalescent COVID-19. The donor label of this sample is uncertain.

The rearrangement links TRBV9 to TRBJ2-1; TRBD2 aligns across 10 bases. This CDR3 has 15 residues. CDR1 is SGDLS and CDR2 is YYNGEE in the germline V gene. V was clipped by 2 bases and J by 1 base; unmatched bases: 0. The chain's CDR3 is CASSVSGGSYNEQFF. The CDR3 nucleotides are TGTGCCAGCAGCGTTAGCGGGGGGTCCTACAATGAGCAGTTCTTC.

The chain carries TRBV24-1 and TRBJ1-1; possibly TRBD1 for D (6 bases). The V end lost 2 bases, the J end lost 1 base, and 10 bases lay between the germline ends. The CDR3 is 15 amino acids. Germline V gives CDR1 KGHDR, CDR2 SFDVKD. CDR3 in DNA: TGTGCCACCAGTGATTCCAGAGGGGGGAACACTGAAGCTTTCTTT. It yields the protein CATSDSRGGNTEAFF.

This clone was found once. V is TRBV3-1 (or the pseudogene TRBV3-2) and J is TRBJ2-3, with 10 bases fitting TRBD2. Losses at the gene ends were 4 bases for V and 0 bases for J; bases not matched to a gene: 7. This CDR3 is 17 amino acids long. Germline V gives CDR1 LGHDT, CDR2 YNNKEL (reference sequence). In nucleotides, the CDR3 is TGTGCCAGCAGCCTACGGACTAGCGGAGCTAGCACAGATACGCAGTATTTT. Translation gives CASSLRTSGASTDTQYF.

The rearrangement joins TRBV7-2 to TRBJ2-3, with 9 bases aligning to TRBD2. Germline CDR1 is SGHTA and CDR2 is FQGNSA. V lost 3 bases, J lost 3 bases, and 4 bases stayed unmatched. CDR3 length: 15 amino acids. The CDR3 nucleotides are TGTGCCAGCAGCTTGGGACTAGCTAGGACAGATACGCAGTATTTT. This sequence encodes CASSLGLARTDTQYF.

The CDR3 DNA reads TGCAGCGTTGAAGGGGGGGTCTATGGCTACACCTTC. It translates to CSVEGGVYGYTF. The chain employs TRBV29-1 and TRBJ1-2, with D possibly TRBD1 on 5 matching bases. From germline, CDR1 is SQVTM and CDR2 ANQGSEA. The ends were cut back, 1 base at V and 4 bases at J, with 7 bases in the middle. The CDR3 contains 12 residues.